This passage covers 22 T cell receptor beta chains from one sample sequenced in a study of OX40 agonist ivuxolimab in advanced cancers. Measured with immunoSEQ multiplex PCR; TCRdb has only the in-frame clones, and not every one. The sample records tens of thousands of clones, 90% being singletons. Here the sequenced sample was CD4+ or CD8+ T cells sorted from blood, taken in a trial of the OX40 agonist ivuxolimab. The receptors here all came from an adult with an advanced solid tumor such as melanoma, head and neck, liver or kidney cancer.

The chain joins TRBV13 to TRBJ2-1; D might be TRBD2 (6 bases). In germline, CDR1 is PRHDT, CDR2 FYEKMQ (reference sequence). Trimming shortened V by 1 base and J by 4 bases, and 14 bases separated the two germline ends. The CDR3 runs to 16 residues. The CDR3 DNA sequence: TGTGCCAGCAGCTTAGAGGGGAGCGGGCGTTACAATGAGCAGTTCTTC. It specifies CASSLEGSGRYNEQFF. The full variable domain, completed using reference TRBV13 and TRBJ2-1, is AAGVIQSPRHLIKEKRETATLKCYPIPRHDTVYWYQQGPGQDPQFLISFYEKMQSDKGSIPDRFSAQQFSDYHSELNMSSLELGDSALYFCASSLEGSGRYNEQFFGPGTRLTVL.

The V and J genes are TRBV7-6 and TRBJ1-6; TRBD1 might be the D (5 bases). The germline V and J ends were trimmed by 3 bases and 3 bases, with 9 bases remaining between them. The CDR3 extends over 15 amino acids. Germline CDR1 reads SGHVS; CDR2 reads FNYEAQ. In nucleotides, the CDR3 is TGTGCCAGCAGCTTGGACACGAACTATAATTCACCCCTCCACTTT. Protein sequence: CASSLDTNYNSPLHF.

The chain employs TRBV2 and TRBJ2-3; D remains ambiguous. Germline V gene lookup returns CDR1 SNHLY and CDR2 FYNNEI. CDR3 length equals 10 residues. Trimming removed 9 bases from V and 4 bases from J, with 5 bases in between. The CDR3 nucleotides read TGTGCCAGGGCGCCAGATACGCAGTATTTT. It yields the protein CARAPDTQYF. Using reference TRBV2 and TRBJ2-3 for the parts outside the CDR3, the full variable domain is EPEVTQTPSHQVTQMGQEVILRCVPISNHLYFYWYRQILGQKVEFLVSFYNNEISEKSEIFDDQFSVERPDGSNFTLKIRSTKLEDSAMYFCARAPDTQYFGPGTRLTVL.

This clone has more than one count but fewer than ten. The chain couples TRBV7-9 to TRBJ1-1; 7 nucleotides line up with TRBD1. With V trimmed by 4 bases and J by 1 base, 0 bases remained unmatched. Looked up from germline, CDR1 is SEHNR and CDR2 is FQNEAQ (reference sequence). The CDR3 extends over 13 amino acids. CDR3 sequence: CASSWDRNTEAFF. The CDR3 DNA follows: TGTGCCAGCAGCTGGGACAGGAACACTGAAGCTTTCTTT. Variable domain in full (rest from reference TRBV7-9 and TRBJ1-1): DTGVSQNPRHKITKRGQNVTFRCDPISEHNRLYWYRQTLGQGPEFLTYFQNEAQLEKSRLLSDRFSAERPKGSFSTLEIQRTEQGDSAMYLCASSWDRNTEAFFGQGTRLTVV.

The V call is TRBV9, the J call TRBJ2-7; TRBD2 matches 12 bases. With 0 bases clipped from V and 6 bases from J, the junction kept 1 base outside the gene matches. The CDR3 has 14 residues. Germline loops: CDR1 SGDLS, CDR2 YYNGEE. The CDR3 here is CASSVGLAGVEQYF. The CDR3 DNA reads TGTGCCAGCAGCGTAGGACTAGCGGGAGTCGAGCAGTACTTC. The entire variable domain, with the rest obtained from reference TRBV9 and TRBJ2-7, is as follows: DSGVTQTPKHLITATGQRVTLRCSPRSGDLSVYWYQQSLDQGLQFLIQYYNGEERAKGNILERFSAQQFPDLHSELNLSSLELGDSALYFCASSVGLAGVEQYFGPGTRLTVT.

As regards this clone: A much larger clone lies a single base off, so this may be a read error. The CDR3: CASSETDTQYF. For the CDR3, the DNA is TGTGCCAGCAGTGAGACAGATACGCAGTATTTT. The chain uses TRBV2 and TRBJ2-3; D uncertain. The CDR3 runs to 11 residues. Germline CDR1 reads SNHLY; CDR2 reads FYNNEI. The V end lost 3 bases, the J end lost 3 bases, and 1 base lay between the germline ends.

The V and J genes are TRBV6-1 and TRBJ2-3, with TRBD1 matching over 7 bases. Germline V gene lookup returns CDR1 MNHNS and CDR2 SASEGT. V shed 5 bases, J shed 4 bases, and the junction held 6 bases outside the gene matches. The CDR3 sequence is 14 residues long. The CDR3 bases are TGTGCCAGCAGTCGACAGGGTCCGGCAGATACGCAGTATTTT. It is translated as CASSRQGPADTQYF.

This chain joins TRBV28 and TRBJ1-3; D is possibly TRBD1 (6 bases). The V gene's germline CDR1 is MDHEN and CDR2 SYDVKM. V lost 3 bases and J 0 bases, leaving 15 bases between the germline ends. This CDR3 region has 17 residues. CDR3 amino acids: CASSFPGQESSGNTIYF. The CDR3 DNA reads TGTGCCAGCAGTTTCCCGGGACAAGAGAGCTCTGGAAACACCATATATTTT.

CDR3 DNA sequence: TGTGCCAGCAGCTTTGGGTCGGCAAAAGGGGGTTATCGGGGTAATTCACCCCTCCACTTT. It yields the protein CASSFGSAKGGYRGNSPLHF. The V call is TRBV7-6, the J call TRBJ1-6, with D possibly TRBD1 on 6 matching bases. CDR3 size: 20 residues. From germline, CDR1 is SGHVS and CDR2 FNYEAQ. Trimming shortened V by 3 bases and J by 6 bases, and 27 bases separated the two germline ends.

The gene calls are TRBV7-2 and TRBJ2-7; D is unresolved. Trimming left V 1 base short and J 2 bases short, with 9 bases between. The length of the CDR3 is 14 residues. From germline, CDR1 is SGHTA and CDR2 FQGNSA. The CDR3 sequence: CASSLVPEAYEQYF. The CDR3 bases are TGTGCCAGCAGCTTAGTGCCGGAAGCCTACGAGCAGTACTTC. Full variable domain (missing parts from reference TRBV7-2 and TRBJ2-7): GAGVSQSPSNKVTEKGKDVELRCDPISGHTALYWYRQSLGQGLEFLIYFQGNSAPDKSGLPSDRFSAERTGGSVSTLTIQRTQQEDSAVYLCASSLVPEAYEQYFGPGTRLTVT.

V and J are TRBV5-6 and TRBJ1-1; D is uncertain. Trimming cost V 2 bases and J 5 bases, with 13 bases left between them. The CDR3 contains 14 residues. Germline CDR1 is SGHDT and CDR2 is YYEEEE. CDR3 DNA: TGTGCCAGCAGCTTTGCGGCGGACTATACTGAAGCTTTCTTT. Translation gives CASSFAADYTEAFF.

The chain combines TRBV9 with TRBJ1-2; D call uncertain. Trimming left V 0 bases short and J 8 bases short, with 8 bases between. The V gene's germline CDR1 is SGDLS and CDR2 YYNGEE. The CDR3 is 12 amino acids. In nucleotides, the CDR3 is TGTGCCAGCAGCGTAGTGACGGACGGCTACACCTTC. Translation: CASSVVTDGYTF.

This clone was picked up one time. The chain is built from TRBV29-1 and TRBJ2-3; D possibly corresponds to TRBD1 (6 bases). The CDR3 runs 11 residues. Deletions cut 6 bases from V and 4 bases from J, with 8 bases between. Per germline, CDR1 SQVTM and CDR2 ANQGSEA. The CDR3 loop reads CSVQGSDTQYF. The CDR3 DNA is TGCAGCGTACAGGGATCAGATACGCAGTATTTT.

CDR3 protein: CASSLVPGANTGELFF. The DNA for the CDR3 is TGCGCCAGCAGCTTGGTCCCGGGGGCGAACACCGGGGAGCTGTTTTTT. V usage is TRBV5-1 and J usage is TRBJ2-2; the D gene is possibly TRBD2 (6 bases). V lost 0 bases and J lost 0, with 9 bases in between. The V gene's germline CDR1 is SGHRS and CDR2 YFSETQ. The CDR3 runs to 16 residues.

The V and J genes are TRBV11-2 and TRBJ2-2; D is undetermined. The germline V and J ends were trimmed by 1 base and 4 bases, with 7 bases remaining between them. The germline V gene has CDR1 SGHAT and CDR2 FQNNGV. This CDR3 has 14 residues. As DNA, the CDR3 is TGTGCCAGCAGCTTAGTTCGTTTCACCGGGGAGCTGTTTTTT. This codes for CASSLVRFTGELFF. Full variable domain (outside the CDR3, taken from reference TRBV11-2 and TRBJ2-2): EAGVAQSPRYKIIEKRQSVAFWCNPISGHATLYWYQQILGQGPKLLIQFQNNGVVDDSQLPKDRFSAERLKGVDSTLKIQPAKLEDSAVYLCASSLVRFTGELFFGEGSRLTVL.

V is TRBV27 and J is TRBJ2-1; D gene uncertain. Germline CDR1 is MNHEY and CDR2 is SMNVEV (reference sequence). The V end was cut by 8 bases, the J end by 7 bases, with 9 bases between. CDR3 length: 11 residues. Written as DNA, the CDR3 is TGTGCCAGCCTGAGAGGAAATGAGCAGTTCTTC. Translated, it gives CASLRGNEQFF.

The chain combines TRBV29-1 with TRBJ2-1; 7 bases fit TRBD1. In germline, CDR1 is SQVTM, CDR2 ANQGSEA. CDR3 size: 15 residues. V lost 6 bases and J lost 9; bases outside the gene matches: 17. The CDR3 DNA reads TGCAGCGTAATGTCCGGGACAGTCTCCTGGGGTGAGCAGTTCTTC. As protein: CSVMSGTVSWGEQFF.

This rearrangement joins TRBV19 to TRBJ2-2; 10 bases line up with TRBD2. Unmatched junction bases numbered 4, after V lost 8 bases and J lost 1 base. Germline CDR1 LNHDA, CDR2 SQIVND (reference sequence). The CDR3 extends over 15 amino acids. CDR3: CASAGLALNTGELFF. DNA of the CDR3: TGTGCCAGTGCGGGACTAGCGTTGAACACCGGGGAGCTGTTTTTT. The entire variable domain, with the rest obtained from reference TRBV19 and TRBJ2-2, is as follows: DGGITQSPKYLFRKEGQNVTLSCEQNLNHDAMYWYRQDPGQGLRLIYYSQIVNDFQKGDIAEGYSVSREKKESFPLTVTSAQKNPTAFYLCASAGLALNTGELFFGEGSRLTVL.

V gene TRBV6-1 combines with J gene TRBJ2-1; 7 bases are shared with TRBD1. With 2 bases clipped from V and 8 bases from J, the junction kept 3 bases outside the gene matches. There are 13 residues in the CDR3. Germline V gene lookup returns CDR1 MNHNS and CDR2 SASEGT. The CDR3, as DNA: TGTGCCAGCAGTGAACAGGGGGTCGATGAGCAGTTCTTC. Translation gives CASSEQGVDEQFF.

The V gene is TRBV15, the J gene TRBJ2-3; D unclear. Trimming shortened V by 4 bases and J by 2 bases, and 10 bases separated the two germline ends. The length of the CDR3 is 14 residues. Germline CDR1 reads LNHNV; CDR2 reads YYDKDF (reference sequence). CDR3 sequence reads: CATSTSALTDTQYF. Written as DNA, the CDR3 is TGTGCCACCAGCACCTCGGCTCTCACAGATACGCAGTATTTT.

V and J are TRBV2 and TRBJ1-5; tentatively, D is TRBD1 (5 bases). V lost 3 bases, J lost 0 bases, and 15 bases lay in between. This CDR3 has 17 amino acids. Germline V gene data show CDR1 as SNHLY and CDR2 as FYNNEI. The CDR3 protein is CASSDVRDSDSNQPQHF. In DNA, the CDR3 is TGTGCCAGCAGTGATGTCCGGGACTCCGATAGCAATCAGCCCCAGCATTTT.

The rearrangement joins TRBV7-9 to TRBJ1-1; D is possibly TRBD1 (5 bases). Germline lookup yields CDR1 SEHNR and CDR2 FQNEAQ (reference sequence). V lost 5 bases and J lost 1, with 14 bases in between. The CDR3 is 15 residues long. The CDR3 nucleotides read TGTGCCAGCAGCCTCCCCAGGACACCGAACACTGAAGCTTTCTTT. This codes for CASSLPRTPNTEAFF.